This T cell receptor beta chain emerged from a study of T cell responses to AZD1222 COVID-19 vaccine. Sequenced by immunoSEQ multiplex PCR; TCRdb stores in-frame clones only, minus some. The profile shows 100,000 to 150,000 clones, approximately 86% of them singletons. Overall study results and limits: Clonal diversity was possibly underestimated; the donors were predominantly white British and more often female.

To note about this clone: The antigen is not known.

The germline CDR1 and CDR2 sequences are SGHRS and YFSETQ. V lost 1 base and J 6 bases, leaving 13 bases between the germline ends. The CDR3 extends over 15 amino acids. The TCR comes from an adult in good health. The sample in question was peripheral blood, obtained on day 0 of AZD1222 vaccination. J is TRBJ1-4 and V is TRBV5-1, with D perhaps TRBD1 (5 bases). In DNA, the CDR3 is TGCGCCAGCAGCTTGACTCTCGGGGGAGATGAAAAACTGTTTTTT. It encodes CASSLTLGGDEKLFF.